This T cell receptor beta chain was recorded in a study of shared clonotypes between healthy human individuals. CDR1 SGHTA and CDR2 FQGNSA come from the germline V gene. This CDR3 spans 14 amino acids. This clone appeared once. Its target is unknown. Every contributor of samples was a Caucasian grown-up residing in Nashville, Tennessee. CD4+ cells underwent separation, giving CD45RA+ naive and CD45RA-negative memory subsets. Notes on the study in general: Even with large depth, rarefaction showed that sorted-subset sequencing was incomplete.

Over several immunoSEQ plates, each subset's genomic DNA was distributed in even portions. Sequencing was performed with immunoSEQ multiplex PCR; in TCRdb, only in-frame clones are kept and a portion is missing. Of some 500,000 clones in the sample, 90% to 96% were seen once. This chain connects TRBV7-2 to TRBJ2-5; either TRBD1 or TRBD2 may supply D (5 bases each). The end of the DNA aligns better with TRBJ2-7, so the J call may be wrong. The sequenced sample was naive CD4+ T cells sorted from blood. The sample's subset: CD45RA+ positively selected. This TCR derives from a woman under 40 in good health. This chain's CDR3 is CASSLAGGSYEQYF. Written as DNA, the CDR3 is TGTGCCAGCAGCTTAGCTGGGGGTTCCTACGAGCAGTACTTC.